What follows are 4 T cell receptor beta chains derived from one specimen sequenced in a study of cytomegalovirus exposure and HLA in healthy donors. PCR primers comprised 60 Vbeta and 13 Jbeta primers. This table comes from immunoSEQ multiplex PCR, and its TCRdb copy is limited to in-frame clones, with some not included. The sample consists of 65,000 to 70,000 clones, roughly nine tenths of them appearing once. Sequencing input: PBMCs. These receptors all come from a woman between 25 and 40 years old in good health and CMV-seropositive.

This clone was seen once. CDR3 bases: TGTGCCATCAGCGATACACAGATTTTTACGAACACCGGGGAGCTGTTTTTT. This sequence encodes CAISDTQIFTNTGELFF. The chain employs TRBV10-3 and TRBJ2-2, with D unclear. Germline V gene data show CDR1 as ENHRY and CDR2 as SYGVKD. Trimming shortened V by 6 bases and J by 0 bases, and 17 bases separated the two germline ends. The CDR3 totals 17 residues.

The chain couples TRBV5-1 to TRBJ2-3; TRBD1 matches at 9 bases. The germline gives CDR1 SGHRS, CDR2 YFSETQ. The trim removed 0 bases at V and 3 bases at J, leaving 8 bases unmatched. CDR3 length equals 17 residues. The CDR3 bases are TGCGCCAGCAGCTTGGTCCCGACAGGGGGTCGGACAGATACGCAGTATTTT. This gives the protein CASSLVPTGGRTDTQYF.

V is TRBV27 and J is TRBJ1-1, with no clear D. Trimming took 1 base from V and 5 from J, leaving 11 bases between them. This CDR3 region has 14 residues. CDR1 and CDR2 from the germline V gene are MNHEY and SMNVEV (reference sequence). The CDR3 protein is CASSLWSGLTEAFF. In DNA form, the CDR3 reads TGTGCCAGCAGTTTATGGAGCGGATTGACTGAAGCTTTCTTT.

The gene calls are TRBV19 and TRBJ1-2; the D gene is possibly TRBD1 (6 bases). The germline V gene encodes CDR1 LNHDA and CDR2 SQIVND (reference sequence). The CDR3 is 13 amino acids. The ends were cut back, 3 bases at V and 4 bases at J, with 9 bases in the middle. The DNA of the CDR3 is TGTGCCAGTAGTATGGGGGCCCCCTATGGCTACACCTTC. This encodes CASSMGAPYGYTF.